Shown below are 17 T cell receptor beta chains from a single sample sequenced in a study of T cells after yellow fever vaccination. TCRdb processed the 5' RACE reads anew with MiXCR; each CDR3 protein has one entry. Among around 500,000 distinct CDR3 sequences, roughly 22% were seen once, and the ten largest hold about 16%. Material: PBMCs, obtained around 3 weeks after the first yellow fever vaccination. Receptor source: a man between 18 and 29 years old who received the YFV17D yellow fever vaccine.

This clonotype was counted at least ten times. The chain employs TRBV7-2 and TRBJ2-1; TRBD2 aligns across 11 bases. The CDR3 has 15 residues. Germline trimming cut 6 bases from V and 8 bases from J; bases unmatched to any gene: 9. Germline CDR1 and CDR2: SGHTA and FQGNSA. CDR3 amino acids: CASSRSGGALDEQFF. The CDR3 DNA sequence: TGTGCCAGCAGTCGTAGCGGGGGGGCCTTAGATGAGCAGTTCTTC.

This clonotype has a handful of counts. The chain employs TRBV20-1 and TRBJ2-5; D might be TRBD1 (6 bases). Trimming stripped 4 bases from V and 2 bases from J, with 20 bases between. The CDR3 covers 16 residues. The germline CDR1 and CDR2 sequences are DFQATT and SNEGSKA (reference sequence). CDR3 loop: CSATNPRQAPQETQYF. In nucleotides, the CDR3 is TGCAGTGCTACAAATCCCAGACAGGCACCTCAAGAGACCCAGTACTTC.

The chain uses TRBV19 and TRBJ1-3; D remains ambiguous. V gave up 5 bases and J gave up 8 bases, with 13 bases separating them. CDR3 length equals 13 residues. The germline CDR1 and CDR2 sequences are LNHDA and SQIVND (reference sequence). CDR3 loop: CASSSRRGDTIYF. DNA of the CDR3: TGTGCCAGTAGTTCCCGAAGAGGAGACACCATATATTTT.

The chain joins TRBV6-5 to TRBJ1-1; D is uncertain. This CDR3 spans 11 amino acids. Germline CDR1 and CDR2: MNHEY and SVGAGI. V shed 11 bases and J shed 4 bases, with 11 bases lying between them. The DNA of the CDR3 is TGTGCCGCCGGATTGGGCACTGAAGCTTTCTTT. Amino acids: CAAGLGTEAFF.

This clonotype has a handful of counts. At one of its ends the junction is not consistent with the germline gene, which may arise from a read error. This sequence joins TRBV7-7 and TRBJ2-2; 8 nucleotides align to TRBD2. Germline V gene sequence: CDR1 SSHAT, CDR2 FNYEAQ (reference sequence). The CDR3 contains 16 residues. Here the CDR3 reads CASSPNAGGISGELFF. CDR3 in DNA: TGTGCTAGCAGCCCCAACGCGGGGGGCATATCCGGGGAGCTGTTTTTT. Filled out from reference TRBV7-7 and TRBJ2-2, the complete variable domain reads GAGVSQSPRYKVTKRGQDVTLRCDPISSHATLYWYQQALGQGPEFLTYFNYEAQPDKSGLPSDRFSAERPEGSISTLTIQRTEQRDSAMYRCASSPNAGGISGELFFGEGSRLTVL.

The CDR3 sequence: CASSRTRATVTQYF. The CDR3 DNA reads as TGTGCCAGCAGCAGGACTAGAGCCACCGTAACCCAGTACTTC. The chain carries TRBV21-1 and TRBJ2-5; the table calls TRBD2, which could not be checked here. TRBV21-1 constitutes a pseudogene. This CDR3 region has 14 residues.

The V call is TRBV24-1, the J call TRBJ2-3; D unclear. The V gene lost 3 bases and the J gene lost 8 bases, with 17 bases spanning the gap. CDR3 length: 15 amino acids. The germline gives CDR1 KGHDR, CDR2 SFDVKD. The CDR3 DNA is TGTGCCACCAGTGATGTGAGCGACTCTCTCGCTACGCAGTATTTT. The encoded protein is CATSDVSDSLATQYF.

This clonotype occurred many times. The chain employs TRBV5-1 and TRBJ2-1; D gene ambiguous. The CDR3 spans 14 residues. V was clipped by 4 bases and J by 4 bases, with 12 bases between them. Germline V gene data show CDR1 as SGHRS and CDR2 as YFSETQ. DNA for the CDR3: TGCGCCAGCAGCCTTGGTCTGGGTTACAATGAGCAGTTCTTC. Amino acid sequence: CASSLGLGYNEQFF.

The rearrangement links TRBV5-5 to TRBJ2-5; 16 bases are shared with TRBD2. Germline-derived CDR1 and CDR2 are SGHKS and YYEKEE (reference sequence). The J segment lost 4 bases and the V segment lost 3 bases, leaving 6 bases of the junction unmatched. The CDR3 runs 17 residues. The DNA of the CDR3 is TGTGCCAGCAGCTGGGGACTAGCGGGGGGGCCGCGAGAGACCCAGTACTTC. Protein sequence: CASSWGLAGGPRETQYF.

The rearrangement joins TRBV6-1 to TRBJ1-1; D might be TRBD1 (6 bases). V was pared by 8 bases and J by 1 base, with 14 bases between. CDR1 is MNHNS, CDR2 SASEGT, per germline. The CDR3 extends over 14 amino acids. CDR3 DNA: TGTGCCAGCGGACCAACAGGGACGAACACTGAAGCTTTCTTT. This codes for CASGPTGTNTEAFF.

The rearrangement joins TRBV11-3 to TRBJ2-3; D gene ambiguous. There are 13 residues in the CDR3. CDR1 SGHNT and CDR2 YENEEA come from the germline V gene. V lost 4 bases and J lost 4, with 9 bases in between. CDR3 loop: CASSYVPADTQYF. CDR3 bases: TGTGCCAGCAGCTACGTCCCGGCAGATACGCAGTATTTT.

The chain joins TRBV29-1 to TRBJ2-7, with D possibly being TRBD1 (7 bases). The germline gives CDR1 SQVTM, CDR2 ANQGSEA. V was clipped by 3 bases and J by 0 bases, with 12 bases between them. CDR3 length: 14 residues. This CDR3 reads CSVDGGQSSYEQYF. The CDR3 bases are TGCAGCGTTGACGGGGGACAGAGCTCCTACGAGCAGTACTTC.

This clonotype was seen more than once but under ten times. CDR3 sequence (DNA): TGTGCCAGCAGCCTAGAGGGGTACAAAGGAAACACCATATATTTT. Translating gives CASSLEGYKGNTIYF. The chain is built from TRBV7-3 and TRBJ1-3; possible D gene TRBD1, 5 bases. The germline gives CDR1 SGHTA, CDR2 FQGTGA. The CDR3 loop spans 15 amino acids. With 5 bases removed from V and 4 bases from J, the gap between germline ends came to 15 bases.

This clonotype has just a few counts. J is TRBJ2-3 and V is TRBV18, with 7 positions matching TRBD2. CDR3 length equals 15 residues. Germline CDR1 and CDR2: KGHSH and LQKENI. V lost 2 bases, J lost 0 bases, and 2 bases stayed unmatched. CDR3 nucleotide sequence: TGTGCCAGCTCACCAAGCGGGGTTAGCACAGATACGCAGTATTTT. This translates into CASSPSGVSTDTQYF. Combining the CDR3 with reference TRBV18 and TRBJ2-3 gives the whole variable domain NAGVMQNPRHLVRRRGQEARLRCSPMKGHSHVYWYRQLPEEGLKFMVYLQKENIIDESGMPKERFSAEFPKEGPSILRIQQVVRGDSAAYFCASSPSGVSTDTQYFGPGTRLTVL.

This chain connects TRBV5-1 to TRBJ1-1; D not certain. Trimming pared 7 bases from V and 7 bases from J, leaving 20 bases between. The CDR3 consists of 14 residues. Germline assignment: CDR1 SGHRS and CDR2 YFSETQ. DNA for the CDR3: TGCGCCAGCGGGCCTGAAGGCGGCTCTGTTGAAGCTTTCTTT. This gives the protein CASGPEGGSVEAFF.

The chain is built from TRBV7-3 and TRBJ2-5, with D unclear. The ends were cut back, 4 bases at V and 4 bases at J, with 13 bases in the middle. Germline loops: CDR1 SGHTA, CDR2 FQGTGA. This CDR3 has 14 residues. CDR3 DNA sequence: TGTGCCAGCAGCTCCGTCGGCGCCACAGAGACCCAGTACTTC. Its translation: CASSSVGATETQYF.

The chain couples TRBV29-1 to TRBJ2-3; 7 bases map to TRBD1. Losses at the gene ends were 0 bases for V and 1 base for J; bases not matched to a gene: 19. The CDR3 length is 20 residues. Germline CDR1 is SQVTM and CDR2 is ANQGSEA. The CDR3 DNA is TGCAGCGTTGAAGAAGGTGGGTTGACAGGGTGGTGGCAAGGCACAGATACGCAGTATTTT. It translates to CSVEEGGLTGWWQGTDTQYF.